This passage covers 15 T cell receptor beta chains from one sample sequenced in a study of blood T cell repertoires in COVID-19. Data came from immunoSEQ multiplex PCR; TCRdb stores just in-frame clones and leaves some out. The sample yields some 350,000 clones, about 90% seen once. Material: PBMCs or T cells enriched from blood (not recorded which). The receptors were sampled from a woman aged 25 to 39 who had recovered from COVID-19.

This clone came up a few times. This chain uses TRBV30 with TRBJ2-5; no firm D call. Germline CDR1 and CDR2: GTSNPN and SVGIG (reference sequence). V lost 3 bases to trimming and J lost 2 bases, with 10 bases between them. The CDR3 contains 13 residues. The CDR3 reads CAWSQREQETQYF. CDR3 sequence (DNA): TGTGCCTGGAGCCAACGAGAGCAAGAGACCCAGTACTTC. The variable domain in full, completed from reference TRBV30 and TRBJ2-5, reads SQTIHQWPATLVQPVGSPLSLECTVEGTSNPNLYWYRQAAGRGLQLLFYSVGIGQISSEVPQNLSASRPQDRQFILSSKKLLLSDSGFYLCAWSQREQETQYFGPGTRLLVL.

The genes are TRBV5-1 and TRBJ1-1; D remains unclear. CDR1 is SGHRS, CDR2 YFSETQ, per germline. Trimming cost V 0 bases and J 1 base, with 7 bases left between them. The CDR3 is 14 residues long. This CDR3 reads CASSLDWQNTEAFF. CDR3 in DNA: TGCGCCAGCAGCTTGGATTGGCAGAACACTGAAGCTTTCTTT.

This chain joins TRBV18 and TRBJ1-1, with D possibly being TRBD1 (6 bases). The CDR3 runs 12 residues. Trimming took 6 bases from V and 7 from J, leaving 12 bases between them. Germline lookup yields CDR1 KGHSH and CDR2 LQKENI. The CDR3: CASSLRQDEAFF. The CDR3 DNA reads TGTGCCAGCTCTCTTCGACAGGATGAAGCTTTCTTT.

This chain links TRBV7-2 with TRBJ1-3; TRBD1 is a possible D gene (5 bases). CDR1 and CDR2 (germline): SGHTA, FQGNSA. CDR3 length: 15 amino acids. Trimming took off 5 bases at V and 4 bases at J, with 15 bases between the two ends. Here the CDR3 DNA reads TGTGCCAGCAGCCCCAGGGCTGGGGCAGGAAACACCATATATTTT. Its translation is CASSPRAGAGNTIYF.

The chain couples TRBV27 to TRBJ2-3; 8 nucleotides align to TRBD2. Germline values: CDR1 MNHEY, CDR2 SMNVEV (reference sequence). V shed 5 bases, J shed 5 bases, and the junction held 12 bases outside the gene matches. This CDR3 spans 16 amino acids. The CDR3 protein is CASSRLGAGGGDTQYF. The CDR3 DNA reads as TGTGCCAGCAGTCGCCTGGGGGCGGGGGGCGGAGATACGCAGTATTTT.

The rearrangement uses TRBV7-8 and TRBJ2-1; 7 nucleotides line up with TRBD2. Germline CDR1 SGHVS, CDR2 FQNEAQ. The CDR3 sequence is 14 residues long. V gave up 5 bases and J gave up 7 bases; unmatched junction bases: 8. The CDR3 spells CASSVRDYINEQFF. CDR3 in DNA: TGTGCCAGCAGCGTCCGGGACTATATAAATGAGCAGTTCTTC.

The chain is built from TRBV29-1 and TRBJ2-3, with D perhaps matching TRBD2 (6 bases). CDR1 and CDR2 (germline): SQVTM, ANQGSEA. V was pared by 3 bases and J by 0 bases, with 7 bases between. The CDR3 loop spans 13 amino acids. CDR3 sequence (DNA): TGCAGCGTTGAGGGGACTAGCACAGATACGCAGTATTTT. Its protein is CSVEGTSTDTQYF.

The rearrangement joins TRBV7-9 to TRBJ2-1; D is unresolved. CDR1 SEHNR and CDR2 FQNEAQ come from the germline V gene (reference sequence). This CDR3 is 14 amino acids long. V lost 3 bases and J lost 3, with 9 bases in between. CDR3 bases: TGTGCCAGCAGCTTGTTTAGTGTCTACAATGAGCAGTTCTTC. It yields the protein CASSLFSVYNEQFF. Drawing the rest from reference TRBV7-9 and TRBJ2-1, the complete variable domain is DTGVSQNPRHKITKRGQNVTFRCDPISEHNRLYWYRQTLGQGPEFLTYFQNEAQLEKSRLLSDRFSAERPKGSFSTLEIQRTEQGDSAMYLCASSLFSVYNEQFFGPGTRLTVL.

This clone appeared once. The chain uses TRBV5-6 and TRBJ2-7; D unclear. The length of the CDR3 is 13 residues. Germline V gives CDR1 SGHDT, CDR2 YYEEEE. V was trimmed by 2 bases and J by 0 bases, leaving 6 bases between them. The CDR3 protein is CASSFYDSYEQYF. CDR3 coding DNA: TGTGCCAGCAGCTTCTACGACTCCTACGAGCAGTACTTC. The full variable domain, in which reference TRBV5-6 and TRBJ2-7 provide the parts outside the CDR3, is DAGVTQSPTHLIKTRGQQVTLRCSPKSGHDTVSWYQQALGQGPQFIFQYYEEEERQRGNFPDRFSGHQFPNYSSELNVNALLLGDSALYLCASSFYDSYEQYFGPGTRLTVT.

The gene calls are TRBV20-1 and TRBJ1-2, with D uncertain. Deletions cut 3 bases from V and 3 bases from J, with 8 bases between. The CDR3 is 12 residues long. CDR1 is DFQATT and CDR2 is SNEGSKA in the germline V gene (reference sequence). The CDR3 sequence is CSASPQYYGYTF. CDR3 sequence (DNA): TGCAGTGCTAGTCCCCAGTACTATGGCTACACCTTC.

The chain is built from TRBV2 and TRBJ2-6; TRBD1 might be the D (6 bases). The CDR3 runs 14 residues. CDR1 and CDR2 (germline): SNHLY, FYNNEI. Between the trimmed V and J ends, which lost 7 bases and 0 bases, there was a span of 7 bases. The CDR3 coding sequence is TGTGCCAGCACAGGGGACTCTGGGGCCAACGTCCTGACTTTC. It is translated as CASTGDSGANVLTF.

This sequence joins TRBV2 and TRBJ1-2; no clear D. Per the germline V gene, CDR1 is SNHLY and CDR2 is FYNNEI. Between the trimmed V and J ends, which lost 7 bases and 8 bases, there was a span of 11 bases. The CDR3 contains 11 residues. The CDR3 is CASIASRGYTF. As DNA, the CDR3 is TGTGCCAGCATCGCCTCTAGGGGCTACACCTTC.

Only one count was recorded for this clone. The chain links TRBV3-1 (or the pseudogene TRBV3-2) to TRBJ2-1, with 9 bases identical to TRBD1. The CDR3 totals 15 residues. Germline V gene lookup returns CDR1 LGHDT and CDR2 YNNKEL (reference sequence). V lost 6 bases, J lost 8 bases, and 11 bases stayed unmatched. CDR3 amino acids: CASSRKTGGNDEQFF. CDR3 DNA: TGTGCCAGCAGTCGGAAGACAGGGGGTAACGATGAGCAGTTCTTC.

The chain links TRBV27 to TRBJ2-3; D is perhaps TRBD2 (6 bases). Deletions cut 1 base from V and 6 bases from J, with 8 bases between. The CDR3 consists of 13 residues. Germline V gene sequence: CDR1 MNHEY, CDR2 SMNVEV (reference sequence). CDR3 nucleotide sequence: TGTGCCAGCAGTTTATTTGGGGGGGATACGCAGTATTTT. It is translated as CASSLFGGDTQYF.

CDR3: CARTGTGFRDTQYF. CDR3 in DNA: TGTGCCCGCACCGGGACAGGGTTTCGTGATACGCAGTATTTT. The chain couples TRBV2 to TRBJ2-3; 9 bases match TRBD1. V was clipped by 11 bases and J by 6 bases; unmatched bases: 12. Germline CDR1 SNHLY, CDR2 FYNNEI. The CDR3 extends over 14 amino acids.